These T cell receptor beta chains were read from a single sample in a study of cytomegalovirus exposure and HLA in healthy donors. Profiling relied on immunoSEQ multiplex PCR, and the TCRdb table lists in-frame clones only, not all of them. The sample carries roughly 170,000 clones, around 75% recorded once. The sample consisted of PBMCs. The receptors were sampled from a female donor in good health and CMV-seronegative. Each CDR3 is given with its conserved first and last residue. The order of the fields is clone size, D gene, J gene, V gene, CDR3 protein, CDR3 DNA. The D gene is left open where the match is weak. The size entry is marked missing in some rows and otherwise reads once, few, many or a size class.

size: -
D: -
J: TRBJ1-1
V: TRBV2
CDR3: CASSQVLANTEAFF
DNA: TGTGCCAGTTCCCAGGTCCTGGCGAACACTGAAGCTTTCTTT

size: -
D: -
J: TRBJ2-7
V: TRBV7-3
CDR3: CASSPVSGVEQYF
DNA: TGTGCCAGCAGCCCCGTCTCCGGGGTCGAGCAGTACTTC

size: once
D: TRBD2
J: TRBJ2-5
V: TRBV11-2
CDR3: CASSSRTSGDIQETQYF
DNA: TGTGCCAGCAGCTCTCGGACTAGCGGGGACATCCAAGAGACCCAGTACTTC

size: -
D: -
J: TRBJ2-3
V: TRBV6-5
CDR3: CASSKHSTDTQYF
DNA: TGTGCCAGCAGTAAACATAGCACAGATACGCAGTATTTT

size: few
D: -
J: TRBJ2-7
V: TRBV11-2
CDR3: CASTPQPGRRAYEQYF
DNA: TGTGCCAGCACCCCTCAACCTGGACGGAGGGCCTACGAGCAGTACTTC

size: -
D: -
J: TRBJ1-4
V: TRBV7-6
CDR3: CASSQGPEKLFF
DNA: TGTGCCAGCAGCCAGGGCCCGGAAAAACTGTTTTTT

size: few
D: TRBD2
J: TRBJ2-3
V: TRBV6-5
CDR3: CASRSEREGPYTQYF
DNA: TGTGCCAGCAGATCTGAGCGGGAGGGCCCTTATACGCAGTATTTT

size: -
D: -
J: TRBJ2-5
V: TRBV7-9
CDR3: CASSLRTEETQYF
DNA: TGTGCCAGCAGCCTCCGAACGGAAGAGACCCAGTACTTC

size: -
D: TRBD1
J: TRBJ2-7
V: TRBV5-3
CDR3: CARSFRDRGGGEQYF
DNA: TGTGCCAGAAGCTTCCGGGACAGGGGAGGCGGCGAGCAGTACTTC

size: -
D: -
J: TRBJ2-1
V: TRBV4-2
CDR3: CASSHRDNEQFF
DNA: TGTGCCAGCAGCCACAGGGACAATGAGCAGTTCTTC

size: -
D: -
J: TRBJ1-2
V: TRBV19
CDR3: CASSVTGNYGYTF
DNA: TGTGCCAGTAGTGTGACAGGAAACTATGGCTACACCTTC

size: -
D: -
J: TRBJ2-1
V: TRBV7-2
CDR3: CASSLETAYNEQFF
DNA: TGTGCCAGCAGCTTAGAGACAGCCTACAATGAGCAGTTCTTC

size: -
D: TRBD1
J: TRBJ2-7
V: TRBV11-2
CDR3: CASSPTGTGNHEQYF
DNA: TGTGCCAGCAGCCCCACCGGGACAGGGAACCACGAGCAGTACTTC

size: -
D: -
J: TRBJ2-1
V: TRBV29-1
CDR3: CSAGRAGEGTNEQFF
DNA: TGCAGCGCCGGGCGTGCAGGGGAGGGGACCAATGAGCAGTTCTTC

size: once
D: -
J: TRBJ2-1
V: TRBV4-1
CDR3: CASSQRDLAPTEQFF
DNA: TGCGCCAGCAGCCAGCGGGACTTAGCACCAACTGAGCAGTTCTTC

size: -
D: -
J: TRBJ1-5
V: TRBV19
CDR3: CASSRGVYQPQHF
DNA: TGTGCCAGTAGTAGGGGGGTTTATCAGCCCCAGCATTTT

size: -
D: TRBD1
J: TRBJ2-7
V: TRBV2
CDR3: CASSALLGQGTYGQYF
DNA: TGTGCCAGCAGCGCCCTGCTGGGACAGGGGACCTACGGGCAGTACTTC

size: few
D: TRBD1
J: TRBJ1-4
V: TRBV5-1
CDR3: CASSLQGQGEKLFF
DNA: TGCGCCAGCAGCTTGCAGGGACAGGGGGAAAAACTGTTTTTT

size: once
D: -
J: TRBJ2-3
V: TRBV15
CDR3: CATSNRRADTQYF
DNA: TGTGCCACCAGCAATAGGAGGGCAGATACGCAGTATTTT

size: -
D: -
J: TRBJ2-1
V: TRBV2
CDR3: CAQLPSDYNEQFF
DNA: TGTGCCCAGCTGCCTAGCGACTACAATGAGCAGTTCTTC

size: -
D: -
J: TRBJ1-5
V: TRBV7-2
CDR3: CASSRSNQPQHF
DNA: TGTGCCAGCAGCCGTTCCAATCAGCCCCAGCATTTT

size: -
D: TRBD2
J: TRBJ2-1
V: TRBV10-2
CDR3: CASNQRTSGSPSEQFF
DNA: TGCGCCAGCAACCAGAGGACTAGCGGGAGTCCCAGTGAGCAGTTCTTC

size: -
D: -
J: TRBJ1-2
V: TRBV19
CDR3: CASSIYGGFYGYTF
DNA: TGTGCCAGTAGTATATATGGCGGATTCTATGGCTACACCTTC

size: few
D: TRBD2
J: TRBJ2-7
V: TRBV30
CDR3: CAWSGRGGTRYEQYF
DNA: TGTGCCTGGAGTGGCCGCGGGGGTACGAGGTACGAGCAGTACTTC

size: -
D: TRBD1
J: TRBJ2-4
V: TRBV7-6
CDR3: CASSSGTGSNIQYF
DNA: TGTGCCAGCAGCTCCGGGACAGGGTCAAACATTCAGTACTTC